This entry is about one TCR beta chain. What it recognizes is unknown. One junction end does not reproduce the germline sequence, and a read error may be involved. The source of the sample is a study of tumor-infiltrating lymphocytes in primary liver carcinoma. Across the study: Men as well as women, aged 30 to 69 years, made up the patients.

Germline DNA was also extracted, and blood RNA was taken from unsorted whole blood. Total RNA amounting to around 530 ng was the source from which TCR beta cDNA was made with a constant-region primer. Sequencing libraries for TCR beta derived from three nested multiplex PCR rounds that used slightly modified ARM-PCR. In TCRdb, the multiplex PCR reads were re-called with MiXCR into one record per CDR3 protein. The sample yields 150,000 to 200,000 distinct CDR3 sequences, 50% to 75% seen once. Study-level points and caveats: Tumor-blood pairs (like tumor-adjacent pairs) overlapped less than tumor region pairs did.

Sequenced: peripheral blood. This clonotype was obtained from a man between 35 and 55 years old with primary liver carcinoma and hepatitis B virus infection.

The CDR3 DNA follows: TGCAGCCTTAGAGGTTGGACAGGGCAGAATAGCAATCAGCCCCAGCATTTC. This codes for CSLRGWTGQNSNQPQHF. The V gene is TRBV29-1, the J gene TRBJ1-5, with TRBD1 identical over 8 bases. The CDR3 is 17 amino acids. From germline, CDR1 is SQVTM and CDR2 ANQGSEA.